Below are 31 T cell receptor beta chains sequenced from a single sample in a study of blood T cell repertoires in COVID-19. Profiling relied on immunoSEQ multiplex PCR, and the TCRdb table lists in-frame clones only, not all of them. This table has about 42,000 clones, around nine tenths appearing once. The sequenced sample was peripheral blood. These receptors were collected from a man between 65 and 85 years old with active COVID-19.

This clone was seen just once. The chain joins TRBV7-3 to TRBJ1-2; 9 bases align to TRBD1. CDR1 is SGHTA, CDR2 FQGTGA, per germline. V shed 5 bases and J 3 bases; nucleotides not matched to a gene: 4. The CDR3 is 14 amino acids. CDR3 amino acids: CASSPDRGDYGYTF. The CDR3 nucleotides are TGTGCCAGCAGCCCGGACAGGGGTGACTATGGCTACACCTTC.

The chain is built from TRBV4-3 and TRBJ2-5; D possibly corresponds to TRBD1 (5 bases). Trimming stripped 1 base from V and 4 bases from J, with 13 bases between. Per the germline V gene, CDR1 is LGHNA and CDR2 is YSLEER. There are 15 residues in the CDR3. CDR3 nucleotide sequence: TGCGCCAGCAGCCAAGTTGTGGGGCCACGAGAGACCCAGTACTTC. It yields the protein CASSQVVGPRETQYF.

This rearrangement joins TRBV7-2 to TRBJ1-2; 10 bases agree with TRBD1. After removal of 3 bases from V and 8 bases from J, the junction contained 6 bases not matched to a gene. The germline CDR1 and CDR2 sequences are SGHTA and FQGNSA. This CDR3 spans 14 amino acids. CDR3 sequence: CASSFTDRGRGYTF. CDR3 coding DNA: TGTGCCAGCAGCTTCACTGACAGGGGGCGAGGCTACACCTTC.

About this clone itself: Within the sample, other DNA sequences also encode this same CDR3. The chain employs TRBV9 and TRBJ2-1, with 10 positions matching TRBD2. Germline values: CDR1 SGDLS, CDR2 YYNGEE. With V trimmed by 2 bases and J by 3 bases, 2 bases remained unmatched. This CDR3 spans 15 amino acids. The CDR3 DNA follows: TGTGCCAGCAGCGTTAGCGGGGGGAGCTACAATGAGCAGTTCTTC. Residues: CASSVSGGSYNEQFF.

The chain couples TRBV5-1 to TRBJ2-5, with D maybe TRBD2 (5 bases). Trimming left V 4 bases short and J 2 bases short, with 18 bases between. In germline, CDR1 is SGHRS, CDR2 YFSETQ. There are 16 residues in the CDR3. CDR3 amino acids: CASSQHPGGPQETQYF. DNA of the CDR3: TGCGCCAGCAGCCAACACCCCGGAGGACCTCAAGAGACCCAGTACTTC.

The J gene is TRBJ1-1, the V gene TRBV7-3; D is unresolved. The V gene lost 3 bases and the J gene lost 8 bases, with 16 bases spanning the gap. Germline loops: CDR1 SGHTA, CDR2 FQGTGA. CDR3 length equals 14 residues. For the CDR3, the DNA is TGTGCCAGCAGCTTTGGCCCCTCTCCTTCAGAAGCTTTCTTT. Its translation is CASSFGPSPSEAFF.

By sample fraction, this clone is medium-sized. The V gene is TRBV6-6, the J gene TRBJ1-3; perhaps TRBD1 as D (5 bases). Germline values: CDR1 MNHNY, CDR2 SVGAGI (reference sequence). V lost 2 bases and J lost 4, with 15 bases in between. The CDR3 is 16 residues long. The CDR3 region is CASSYSGTQNGNTIYF. The CDR3 nucleotides read TGTGCCAGCAGTTACAGTGGGACTCAAAACGGAAACACCATATATTTT.

The gene calls are TRBV28 and TRBJ1-4; D may be TRBD1 (6 bases). V shed 5 bases and J shed 7 bases, with 20 bases lying between them. There are 16 residues in the CDR3. CDR1 and CDR2 (germline): MDHEN, SYDVKM. The DNA for the CDR3 is TGTGCCAGCAGTCTCTTCGCCGCAGGGGCCCGTGAAAAACTGTTTTTT. This translates into CASSLFAAGAREKLFF.

The chain employs TRBV6-5 and TRBJ1-1; 8 nucleotides match TRBD1. Losses at the gene ends were 8 bases for V and 4 bases for J; bases not matched to a gene: 12. From germline, CDR1 is MNHEY and CDR2 SVGAGI. The CDR3 is 15 amino acids. The CDR3 nucleotides read TGTGCCAGCTGCCCCTCCAGGGGGCGTGGCACTGAAGCTTTCTTT. Residues: CASCPSRGRGTEAFF.

The chain employs TRBV4-3 and TRBJ1-1; D is possibly TRBD1 (5 bases). The CDR3 has 15 amino acids. Deletions cut 0 bases from V and 3 bases from J, with 11 bases between. Germline CDR1 and CDR2: LGHNA and YSLEER. CDR3 loop: CASSQEGRADTEAFF. The CDR3 nucleotides read TGCGCCAGCAGCCAAGAGGGCAGGGCGGACACTGAAGCTTTCTTT.

This clone appeared a single time. V and J are TRBV5-4 and TRBJ1-2; D remains unclear. CDR1 SGHNT and CDR2 YYREEE come from the germline V gene (reference sequence). Trimming left V 1 base short and J 4 bases short, with 14 bases between. The CDR3 extends over 15 amino acids. The chain's CDR3 is CASSLSPVTGYGYTF. The CDR3 DNA follows: TGTGCCAGCAGCTTGTCACCGGTGACTGGCTATGGCTACACCTTC.

The chain combines TRBV5-1 with TRBJ2-5, with 7 nucleotides matching TRBD2. Germline assignment: CDR1 SGHRS and CDR2 YFSETQ. CDR3 length: 14 residues. The V segment lost 3 bases and the J segment 2 bases; nucleotides outside the gene matches: 4. CDR3 residues: CASSWGGTQETQYF. DNA of the CDR3: TGCGCCAGCAGCTGGGGGGGGACGCAAGAGACCCAGTACTTC.

This clone was picked up one time. The rearrangement links TRBV5-5 to TRBJ1-3, with D possibly being TRBD1 (6 bases). The CDR3 consists of 14 residues. CDR1 SGHKS and CDR2 YYEKEE come from the germline V gene (reference sequence). Deletions cut 4 bases from V and 2 bases from J, with 10 bases between. The CDR3 spells CASSPWTAGNTIYF. The CDR3 DNA follows: TGTGCCAGCAGCCCCTGGACAGCTGGAAACACCATATATTTT.

This rearrangement joins TRBV4-2 to TRBJ2-5; tentative D call: TRBD2 (6 bases). The CDR3 is made up of 16 amino acids. Per the germline V gene, CDR1 is LGHNA and CDR2 is YNFKEQ. Trimming left V 1 base short and J 5 bases short, with 17 bases between. CDR3 sequence: CASSQGLESHGETQYF. Written as DNA, the CDR3 is TGTGCCAGCAGCCAAGGACTAGAGTCGCACGGGGAGACCCAGTACTTC.

This chain joins TRBV6-5 and TRBJ1-5; weak D call: TRBD1 (6 bases). Trimming shortened V by 6 bases and J by 6 bases, and 6 bases separated the two germline ends. The germline V gene has CDR1 MNHEY and CDR2 SVGAGI. The CDR3 spans 11 residues. The CDR3 spells CASRGAQPQHF. The DNA for the CDR3 is TGTGCCAGCAGGGGGGCTCAGCCCCAGCATTTT.

The rearrangement uses TRBV4-1 and TRBJ2-1; TRBD1 matches 10 bases. CDR1 and CDR2 from the germline V gene are MGHRA and YSYEKL. V shed 8 bases and J 5 bases; nucleotides not matched to a gene: 3. The CDR3 has 13 amino acids. The CDR3 region is CASRDRGNNEQFF. CDR3 sequence (DNA): TGCGCCAGCCGGGACAGGGGAAACAATGAGCAGTTCTTC.

The chain carries TRBV15 and TRBJ1-2, with a tentative D call TRBD1 (5 bases). The V gene's germline CDR1 is LNHNV and CDR2 YYDKDF (reference sequence). CDR3 length: 15 residues. The ends were cut back, 3 bases at V and 0 bases at J, with 11 bases in the middle. The CDR3 DNA is TGTGCCACCAGCAGGACAGCGTTCTCTAACTATGGCTACACCTTC. Its translation is CATSRTAFSNYGYTF.

The chain recombines TRBV7-9 with TRBJ2-5, with TRBD2 matching 13 bases. Germline V gene data show CDR1 as SEHNR and CDR2 as FQNEAQ (reference sequence). Trimming took 5 bases from V and 6 from J; bases not matched to a gene: 6. There are 15 residues in the CDR3. The DNA for the CDR3 is TGTGCCAGCAGCCAACTAGCGGGAGGGCTACAGACCCAGTACTTC. Encoded protein: CASSQLAGGLQTQYF. The complete variable domain, with remaining parts taken from reference TRBV7-9 and TRBJ2-5, reads DTGVSQNPRHKITKRGQNVTFRCDPISEHNRLYWYRQTLGQGPEFLTYFQNEAQLEKSRLLSDRFSAERPKGSFSTLEIQRTEQGDSAMYLCASSQLAGGLQTQYFGPGTRLLVL.

The chain joins TRBV2 to TRBJ1-5; perhaps TRBD1 as D (5 bases). The CDR3 is made up of 13 amino acids. Germline values: CDR1 SNHLY, CDR2 FYNNEI. CDR3 bases: TGTGCAGGCACACGGGGGGAAAATCAGCCCCAGCATTTT. It yields the protein CAGTRGENQPQHF.

The chain recombines TRBV11-2 with TRBJ2-1; TRBD2 matches at 10 bases. V was clipped by 2 bases and J by 8 bases; unmatched bases: 9. The germline V gene encodes CDR1 SGHAT and CDR2 FQNNGV. The CDR3 spans 16 residues. This CDR3 reads CASSLQAGGPEDEQFF. As DNA, the CDR3 is TGTGCCAGCAGCTTACAAGCGGGAGGGCCCGAGGATGAGCAGTTCTTC.

The rearrangement joins TRBV7-3 to TRBJ2-2, with 7 positions matching TRBD2. V gave up 8 bases and J gave up 0 bases; unmatched junction bases: 3. Germline loops: CDR1 SGHTA, CDR2 FQGTGA. The CDR3 is 14 residues long. CDR3: CASGGTTNTGELFF. In DNA, the CDR3 is TGTGCCAGCGGGGGGACTACGAACACCGGGGAGCTGTTTTTT.

There are a few counts of this clone. V gene TRBV18 combines with J gene TRBJ1-6; TRBD1 agrees at 7 bases. The germline V gene has CDR1 KGHSH and CDR2 LQKENI. The trim removed 2 bases at V and 5 bases at J, leaving 3 bases unmatched. The CDR3 contains 15 residues. The CDR3 sequence is CASSPRDSDNSPLHF. The CDR3 DNA sequence: TGTGCCAGCTCACCAAGGGACAGTGATAATTCACCCCTCCACTTT.

The chain couples TRBV19 to TRBJ1-1, with 8 bases fitting TRBD1. Germline loops: CDR1 LNHDA, CDR2 SQIVND (reference sequence). The CDR3 spans 18 residues. V lost 7 bases to trimming and J lost 6 bases; unmatched junction nucleotides: 22. The CDR3 loop reads CASTPFPRGPGGASEAFF. The CDR3 nucleotides read TGTGCCAGTACTCCCTTTCCCAGGGGGCCCGGAGGGGCGTCTGAAGCTTTCTTT.

V gene TRBV12-3 or TRBV12-4 combines with J gene TRBJ2-7; weak D call: TRBD1 (6 bases). V shed 6 bases and J shed 4 bases, with 10 bases lying between them. CDR3 length equals 12 residues. CDR3 coding DNA: TGTGCCAGCAGCCCGAGGGGGTACGAGCAGTACTTC. It specifies CASSPRGYEQYF.

The chain has TRBV19 and TRBJ2-3; D is ambiguous. The CDR3 is 14 residues long. V gave up 7 bases and J gave up 6 bases, with 17 bases separating them. The germline V gene has CDR1 LNHDA and CDR2 SQIVND (reference sequence). CDR3 loop: CASNPALTLDTQYF. Written as DNA, the CDR3 is TGTGCCAGTAATCCAGCGCTGACGCTGGATACGCAGTATTTT.

This clone was observed once. This chain connects TRBV6-5 to TRBJ2-3; TRBD1 is a possible D gene (5 bases). Trimming pared 2 bases from V and 2 bases from J, leaving 11 bases between. CDR1 is MNHEY and CDR2 is SVGAGI in the germline V gene. The CDR3 has 15 amino acids. CDR3 sequence: CASSYIRQSTDTQYF. The CDR3 coding sequence is TGTGCCAGCAGTTACATCCGACAGTCCACAGATACGCAGTATTTT.

This sequence joins TRBV7-2 and TRBJ1-5, with 8 positions matching TRBD1. Losses at the gene ends were 5 bases for V and 5 bases for J; bases not matched to a gene: 8. CDR1 is SGHTA and CDR2 is FQGNSA in the germline V gene. The CDR3 contains 15 residues. CDR3 region: CASSPTGTGYQPQHF. Written as DNA, the CDR3 is TGTGCCAGCAGCCCTACGGGGACAGGTTATCAGCCCCAGCATTTT. The full variable domain, rest sourced from reference TRBV7-2 and TRBJ1-5, is GAGVSQSPSNKVTEKGKDVELRCDPISGHTALYWYRQSLGQGLEFLIYFQGNSAPDKSGLPSDRFSAERTGGSVSTLTIQRTQQEDSAVYLCASSPTGTGYQPQHFGDGTRLSIL.

V and J are TRBV28 and TRBJ2-2; a possible D gene is TRBD2 (7 bases). This CDR3 comprises 16 residues. Germline loops: CDR1 MDHEN, CDR2 SYDVKM. V was clipped by 3 bases and J by 5 bases, with 16 bases between them. The CDR3 here is CASSFGTGGRTGELFF. CDR3 bases: TGTGCCAGCAGTTTCGGGACGGGGGGCCGGACCGGGGAGCTGTTTTTT. Drawing the rest from reference TRBV28 and TRBJ2-2, the complete variable domain is DVKVTQSSRYLVKRTGEKVFLECVQDMDHENMFWYRQDPGLGLRLIYFSYDVKMKEKGDIPEGYSVSREKKERFSLILESASTNQTSMYLCASSFGTGGRTGELFFGEGSRLTVL.

V and J are TRBV7-3 and TRBJ2-2; D possibly corresponds to TRBD2 (6 bases). Germline V gene sequence: CDR1 SGHTA, CDR2 FQGTGA. The CDR3 is 14 amino acids. Trimming took off 5 bases at V and 4 bases at J, with 11 bases between the two ends. CDR3 residues: CASSVNGGTGELFF. The CDR3 nucleotides are TGTGCCAGCAGCGTAAACGGGGGCACCGGGGAGCTGTTTTTT.

The chain couples TRBV18 to TRBJ2-7; 9 bases agree with TRBD1. Germline lookup yields CDR1 KGHSH and CDR2 LQKENI. Trimming took 4 bases from V and 5 from J; bases not matched to a gene: 3. This CDR3 is built from 13 residues. The DNA for the CDR3 is TGTGCCAGCTCACGGGACAGGGTGGACGAGCAGTACTTC. Residues: CASSRDRVDEQYF.

The chain recombines TRBV5-8 with TRBJ2-3, with 9 nucleotides matching TRBD1. V lost 0 bases and J lost 5; bases outside the gene matches: 4. CDR1 is SGHTS, CDR2 YDEGEE, per germline. This CDR3 is 15 amino acids long. The CDR3 sequence is CASSLAGDREDTQYF. CDR3 nucleotide sequence: TGTGCCAGCAGCTTGGCCGGGGACAGGGAAGATACGCAGTATTTT.